This TCR beta chain derives from a study of cytomegalovirus exposure and HLA in healthy donors. Trimming left V 8 bases short and J 0 bases short, with 16 bases between. CDR3 size: 15 residues. From germline, CDR1 is MNHEY and CDR2 SVGAGI. The PCR used 60 Vbeta and 13 Jbeta primers. The table came from immunoSEQ multiplex PCR; TCRdb's copy has only in-frame clones and leaves some out. The table has roughly 150,000 clones, roughly 80% seen once. Study-level results: Likely technical artifact: a cluster of highly shared sequence variants.

Concerning this clone itself: The antigen is not known. Different DNA sequences within this sample yield the same CDR3.

Input material: PBMCs. The gene calls are TRBV6-5 and TRBJ1-2, with D uncertain. The sequence came from a man in his fifties in good health and CMV-seropositive. In DNA form, the CDR3 reads TGTGCCAGCTTAACGAGGGCGGCCTCTAACTATGGCTACACCTTC. Protein sequence: CASLTRAASNYGYTF.